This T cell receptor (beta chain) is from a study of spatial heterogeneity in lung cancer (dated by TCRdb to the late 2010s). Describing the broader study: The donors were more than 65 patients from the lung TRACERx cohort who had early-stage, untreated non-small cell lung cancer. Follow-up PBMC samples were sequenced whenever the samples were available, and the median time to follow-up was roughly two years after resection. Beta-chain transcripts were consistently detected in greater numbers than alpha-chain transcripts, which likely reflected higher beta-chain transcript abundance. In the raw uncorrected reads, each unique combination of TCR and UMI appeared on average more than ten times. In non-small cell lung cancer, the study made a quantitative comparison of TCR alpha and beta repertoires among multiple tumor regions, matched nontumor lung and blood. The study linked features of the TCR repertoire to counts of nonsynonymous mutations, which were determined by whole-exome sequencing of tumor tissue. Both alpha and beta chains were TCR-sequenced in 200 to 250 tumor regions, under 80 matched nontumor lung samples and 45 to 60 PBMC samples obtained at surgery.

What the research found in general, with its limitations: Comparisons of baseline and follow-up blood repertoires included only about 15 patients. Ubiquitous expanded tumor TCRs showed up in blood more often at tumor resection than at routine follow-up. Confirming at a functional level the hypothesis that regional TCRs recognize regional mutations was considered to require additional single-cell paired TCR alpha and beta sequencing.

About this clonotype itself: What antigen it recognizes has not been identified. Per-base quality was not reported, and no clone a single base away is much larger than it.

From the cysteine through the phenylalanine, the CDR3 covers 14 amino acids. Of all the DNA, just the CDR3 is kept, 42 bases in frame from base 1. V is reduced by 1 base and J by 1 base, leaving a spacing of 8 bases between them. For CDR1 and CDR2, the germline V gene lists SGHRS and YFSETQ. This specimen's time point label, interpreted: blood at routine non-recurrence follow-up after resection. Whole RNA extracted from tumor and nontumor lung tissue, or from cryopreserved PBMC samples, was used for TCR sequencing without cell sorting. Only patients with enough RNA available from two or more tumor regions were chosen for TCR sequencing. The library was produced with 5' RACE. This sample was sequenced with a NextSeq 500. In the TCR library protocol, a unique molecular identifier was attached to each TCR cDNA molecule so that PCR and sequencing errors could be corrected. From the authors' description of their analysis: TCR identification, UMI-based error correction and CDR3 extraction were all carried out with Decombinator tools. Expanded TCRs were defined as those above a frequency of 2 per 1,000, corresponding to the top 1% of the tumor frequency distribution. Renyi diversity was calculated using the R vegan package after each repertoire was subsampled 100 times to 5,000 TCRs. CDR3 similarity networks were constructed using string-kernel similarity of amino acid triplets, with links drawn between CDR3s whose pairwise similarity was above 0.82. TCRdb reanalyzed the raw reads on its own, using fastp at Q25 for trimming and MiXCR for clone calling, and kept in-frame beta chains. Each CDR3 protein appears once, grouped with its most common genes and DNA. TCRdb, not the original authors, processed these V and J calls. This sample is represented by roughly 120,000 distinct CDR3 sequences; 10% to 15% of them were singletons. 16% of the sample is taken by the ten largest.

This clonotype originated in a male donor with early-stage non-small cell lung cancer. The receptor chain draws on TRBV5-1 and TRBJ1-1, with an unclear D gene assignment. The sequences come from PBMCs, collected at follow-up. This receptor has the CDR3 CASSLNAENTEAFF. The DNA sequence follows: TGCGCCAGCAGCTTGAACGCGGAGAACACTGAAGCTTTCTTT.